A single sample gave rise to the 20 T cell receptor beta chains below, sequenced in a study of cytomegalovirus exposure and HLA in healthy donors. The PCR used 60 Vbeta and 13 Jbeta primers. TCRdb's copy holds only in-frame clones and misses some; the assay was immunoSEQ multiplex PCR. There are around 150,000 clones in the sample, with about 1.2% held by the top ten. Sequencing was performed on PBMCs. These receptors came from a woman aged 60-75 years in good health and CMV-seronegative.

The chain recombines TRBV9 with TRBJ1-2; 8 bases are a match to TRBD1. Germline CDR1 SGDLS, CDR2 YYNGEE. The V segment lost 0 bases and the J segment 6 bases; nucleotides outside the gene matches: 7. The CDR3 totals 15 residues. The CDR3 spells CASSVAEQGGHGYTF. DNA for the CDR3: TGTGCCAGCAGCGTAGCGGAACAGGGGGGGCATGGCTACACCTTC.

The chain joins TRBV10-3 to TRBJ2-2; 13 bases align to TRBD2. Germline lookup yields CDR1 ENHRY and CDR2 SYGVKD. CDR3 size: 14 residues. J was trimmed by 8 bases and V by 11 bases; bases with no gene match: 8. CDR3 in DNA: TGTGCCGTAGGGACTAGCGGGACCCAAGGGGAGCTGTTTTTT. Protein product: CAVGTSGTQGELFF.

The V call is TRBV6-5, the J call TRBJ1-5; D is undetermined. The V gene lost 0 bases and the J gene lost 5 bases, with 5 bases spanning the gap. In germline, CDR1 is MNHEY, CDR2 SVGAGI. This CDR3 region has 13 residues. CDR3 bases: TGTGCCAGCAGTTACTCCCAGTATCAGCCCCAGCATTTT. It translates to CASSYSQYQPQHF.

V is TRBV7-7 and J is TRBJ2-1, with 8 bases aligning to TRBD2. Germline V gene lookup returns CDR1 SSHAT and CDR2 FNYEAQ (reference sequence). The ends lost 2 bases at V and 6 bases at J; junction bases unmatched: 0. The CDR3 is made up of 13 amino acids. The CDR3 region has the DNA TGTGCCAGCAGCTTAAGCGGGAGCAATGAGCAGTTCTTC. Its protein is CASSLSGSNEQFF.

The CDR3 spells CASRTSGSSYNEQFF. The CDR3 region has the DNA TGTGCCAGCCGTACTAGCGGGAGCTCCTACAATGAGCAGTTCTTC. The chain uses TRBV6-1 and TRBJ2-1; 11 nucleotides line up with TRBD2. This CDR3 has 15 residues. CDR1 is MNHNS, CDR2 SASEGT, per germline. The trim removed 8 bases at V and 0 bases at J, leaving 3 bases unmatched.

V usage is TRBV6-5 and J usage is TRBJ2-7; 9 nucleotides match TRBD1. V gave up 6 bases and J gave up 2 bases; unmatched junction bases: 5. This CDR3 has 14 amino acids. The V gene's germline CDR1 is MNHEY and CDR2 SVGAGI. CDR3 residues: CASSRTGATYEQYF. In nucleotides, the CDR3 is TGTGCCAGCAGCAGGACAGGGGCCACCTACGAGCAGTACTTC.

The CDR3 is CASSYSGLDNEQFF. The CDR3 DNA is TGCGCCAGCAGCTATTCGGGACTAGACAATGAGCAGTTCTTC. The chain combines TRBV10-1 with TRBJ2-1; 8 bases agree with TRBD2. Germline-derived CDR1 and CDR2 are WNHNN and SYGVQD (reference sequence). Trimming removed 6 bases from V and 5 bases from J; junction bases left unmatched: 6. The CDR3 has 14 amino acids.

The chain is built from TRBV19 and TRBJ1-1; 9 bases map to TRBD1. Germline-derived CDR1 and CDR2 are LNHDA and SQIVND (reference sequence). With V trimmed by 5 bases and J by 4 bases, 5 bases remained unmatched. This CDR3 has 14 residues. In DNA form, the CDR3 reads TGTGCCAGTAGTCGGGACAGGGCGGTCACTGAAGCTTTCTTT. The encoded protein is CASSRDRAVTEAFF.

The CDR3 DNA reads as TGTGCCAGCAGCTTTCGACTAGCGGGAGGCGACACCGGGGAGCTGTTTTTT. This encodes CASSFRLAGGDTGELFF. This chain joins TRBV7-7 and TRBJ2-2; 13 bases fit TRBD2. Germline assignment: CDR1 SSHAT and CDR2 FNYEAQ (reference sequence). CDR3 length: 17 amino acids. J was trimmed by 3 bases and V by 3 bases; bases with no gene match: 4.

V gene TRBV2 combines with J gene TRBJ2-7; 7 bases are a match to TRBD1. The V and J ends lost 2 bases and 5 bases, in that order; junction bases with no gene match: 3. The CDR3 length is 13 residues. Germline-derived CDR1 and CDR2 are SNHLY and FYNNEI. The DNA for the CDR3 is TGTGCCAGCAGTGAAACAGGGGCGCACGAGCAGTACTTC. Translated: CASSETGAHEQYF.

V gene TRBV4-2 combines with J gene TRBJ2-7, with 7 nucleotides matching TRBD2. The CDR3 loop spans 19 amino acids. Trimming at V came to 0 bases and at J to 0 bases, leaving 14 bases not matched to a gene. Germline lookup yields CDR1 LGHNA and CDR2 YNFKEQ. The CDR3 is CASSQDYHPLAEPSYEQYF. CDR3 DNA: TGTGCCAGCAGCCAAGATTATCATCCCCTAGCGGAACCCTCCTACGAGCAGTACTTC.

The CDR3 sequence is CSVGGPQVYEQYF. The CDR3, as DNA: TGCAGCGTGGGCGGGCCCCAGGTCTACGAGCAGTACTTC. This chain joins TRBV29-1 and TRBJ2-7; D may be TRBD2 (5 bases). The CDR3 runs 13 residues. V lost 6 bases and J 3 bases, leaving 15 bases between the germline ends. CDR1 and CDR2 (germline): SQVTM, ANQGSEA.

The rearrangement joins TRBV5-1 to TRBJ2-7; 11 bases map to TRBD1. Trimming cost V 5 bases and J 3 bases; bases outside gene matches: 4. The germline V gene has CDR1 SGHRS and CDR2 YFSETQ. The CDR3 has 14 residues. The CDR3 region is CASRFGTGGYEQYF. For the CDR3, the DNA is TGCGCCAGCAGGTTCGGGACAGGGGGCTACGAGCAGTACTTC.

CDR3 bases: TGTGCCAGCAGCTTGGCCAGTCTAGCGGCGGAGACCCAGTACTTC. Its translation is CASSLASLAAETQYF. This chain joins TRBV5-4 and TRBJ2-5, with 7 positions matching TRBD2. The V and J ends lost 0 bases and 5 bases, in that order; junction bases with no gene match: 7. Germline V gene lookup returns CDR1 SGHNT and CDR2 YYREEE (reference sequence). The CDR3 extends over 15 amino acids.

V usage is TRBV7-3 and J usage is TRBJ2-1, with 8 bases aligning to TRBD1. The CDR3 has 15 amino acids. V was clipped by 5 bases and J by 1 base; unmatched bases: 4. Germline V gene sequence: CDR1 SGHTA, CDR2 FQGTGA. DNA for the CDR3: TGTGCCAGCAGCCCCCGGGACAGGTCCTACAATGAGCAGTTCTTC. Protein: CASSPRDRSYNEQFF.

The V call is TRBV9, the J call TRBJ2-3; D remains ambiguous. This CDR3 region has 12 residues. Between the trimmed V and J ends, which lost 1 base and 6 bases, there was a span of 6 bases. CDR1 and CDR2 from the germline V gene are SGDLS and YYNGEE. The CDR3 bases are TGTGCCAGCAGCGTAAACCGGGATACGCAGTATTTT. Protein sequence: CASSVNRDTQYF. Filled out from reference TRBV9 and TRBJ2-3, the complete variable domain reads DSGVTQTPKHLITATGQRVTLRCSPRSGDLSVYWYQQSLDQGLQFLIQYYNGEERAKGNILERFSAQQFPDLHSELNLSSLELGDSALYFCASSVNRDTQYFGPGTRLTVL.

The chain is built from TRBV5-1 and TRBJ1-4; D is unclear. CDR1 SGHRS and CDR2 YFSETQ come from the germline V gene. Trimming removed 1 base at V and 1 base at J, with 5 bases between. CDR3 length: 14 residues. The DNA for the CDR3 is TGCGCCAGCAGCTTGACCGGAACTAATGAAAAACTGTTTTTT. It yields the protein CASSLTGTNEKLFF. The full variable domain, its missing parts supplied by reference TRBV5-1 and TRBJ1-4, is KAGVTQTPRYLIKTRGQQVTLSCSPISGHRSVSWYQQTPGQGLQFLFEYFSETQRNKGNFPGRFSGRQFSNSRSEMNVSTLELGDSALYLCASSLTGTNEKLFFGSGTQLSVL.

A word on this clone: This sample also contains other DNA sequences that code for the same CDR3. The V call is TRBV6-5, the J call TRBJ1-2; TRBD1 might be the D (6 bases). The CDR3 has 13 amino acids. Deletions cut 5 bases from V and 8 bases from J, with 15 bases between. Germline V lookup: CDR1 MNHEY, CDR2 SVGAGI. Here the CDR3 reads CASSRTASYGYTF. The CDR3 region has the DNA TGTGCCAGCAGTCGGACAGCCTCCTACGGCTACACCTTC.

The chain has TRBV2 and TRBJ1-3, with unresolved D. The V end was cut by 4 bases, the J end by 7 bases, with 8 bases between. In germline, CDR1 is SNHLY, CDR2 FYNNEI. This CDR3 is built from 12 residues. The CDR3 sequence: CASSAGENTIYF. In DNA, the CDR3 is TGTGCCAGCAGTGCGGGAGAGAACACCATATATTTT.

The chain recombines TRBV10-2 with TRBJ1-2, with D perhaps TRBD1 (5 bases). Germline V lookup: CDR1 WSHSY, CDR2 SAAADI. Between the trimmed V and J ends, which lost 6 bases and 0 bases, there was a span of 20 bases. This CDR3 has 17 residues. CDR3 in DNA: TGCGCCAGCAGCCCACCGCCCTACAGGTTAGCTAACTATGGCTACACCTTC. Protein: CASSPPPYRLANYGYTF.